Each of the 20 T cell receptor beta chains below was sequenced from the same sample in a study of cytomegalovirus exposure and HLA in healthy donors. The primer mix had 60 Vbeta and 13 Jbeta primers. The repertoire was sequenced with immunoSEQ multiplex PCR; TCRdb's copy has only in-frame clones and lacks some. The repertoire holds over 100,000 clones, with about 83% as singletons. Input material: PBMCs. The receptors come from a female donor in good health and CMV-seronegative.

The rearrangement links TRBV5-4 to TRBJ2-7, with 8 bases matching TRBD1. CDR1 is SGHNT, CDR2 YYREEE, per germline (reference sequence). The ends lost 3 bases at V and 2 bases at J; junction bases unmatched: 7. The CDR3 length is 15 residues. Here the CDR3 DNA reads TGTGCCAGCAGCTACAACAGGGGGACCCCCTACGAGCAGTACTTC. Amino acids: CASSYNRGTPYEQYF.

This rearrangement joins TRBV18 to TRBJ1-5, with D perhaps matching TRBD1 (6 bases). V was pared by 2 bases and J by 6 bases, with 11 bases between. The CDR3 has 14 residues. The V gene's germline CDR1 is KGHSH and CDR2 LQKENI. The CDR3 region is CASSPRDIGQPQHF. The CDR3 DNA follows: TGTGCCAGCTCACCAAGGGACATCGGTCAGCCCCAGCATTTT.

This clone was seen more than once but under ten times. The gene calls are TRBV6-5 and TRBJ1-5; 8 positions agree with TRBD1. CDR3 length: 15 residues. The V and J ends lost 6 bases and 5 bases, in that order; junction bases with no gene match: 9. The germline gives CDR1 MNHEY, CDR2 SVGAGI. The CDR3 sequence is CASSRTGSEDQPQHF. CDR3 nucleotides: TGTGCCAGCAGCAGGACAGGGTCTGAGGATCAGCCCCAGCATTTT.

The rearrangement uses TRBV5-8 and TRBJ1-1; 9 bases are shared with TRBD1. This CDR3 comprises 17 residues. Trimming cost V 0 bases and J 5 bases; bases outside gene matches: 11. Germline V lookup: CDR1 SGHTS, CDR2 YDEGEE. DNA of the CDR3: TGTGCCAGCAGCTTGGGGGACAGGGTAGAGTTTACGACTGAAGCTTTCTTT. Translation: CASSLGDRVEFTTEAFF.

In its sample, this clone ranks as medium-sized. This chain joins TRBV7-2 and TRBJ1-2; 7 bases line up with TRBD1. V gave up 1 base and J gave up 1 base; unmatched junction bases: 6. This CDR3 is built from 16 residues. Germline V gives CDR1 SGHTA, CDR2 FQGNSA. As DNA, the CDR3 is TGTGCCAGCAGCTTAGTTGGGACAGAAAGTAACTATGGCTACACCTTC. Protein product: CASSLVGTESNYGYTF. Together with reference TRBV7-2 and TRBJ1-2, the CDR3 gives the full variable domain: GAGVSQSPSNKVTEKGKDVELRCDPISGHTALYWYRQSLGQGLEFLIYFQGNSAPDKSGLPSDRFSAERTGGSVSTLTIQRTQQEDSAVYLCASSLVGTESNYGYTFGSGTRLTVV.

For this clone: The junction and the germline gene differ at one end; a read error may be behind it. The CDR3 protein is CSSSLASGNLNEQYF. The CDR3 coding sequence is TGTTCCAGCAGCTTAGCATCCGGGAATCTGAACGAGCAGTACTTC. The V call is TRBV7-9, the J call TRBJ2-7, with a weak D call TRBD2 (5 bases). CDR3 length: 15 amino acids. Germline CDR1 reads SEHNR; CDR2 reads FQNEAQ (reference sequence).

The chain recombines TRBV21-1 with TRBJ2-1; the table's TRBD2 call for D was not verified on the DNA. TRBV21-1 is a pseudogene locus. The CDR3 contains 12 residues. CDR3 protein: CASSTCLYEQFF. For the CDR3, the DNA is TGTGCCAGCAGTACTTGTCTGTATGAGCAGTTCTTC.

As for this clone: The sample contains more than one DNA sequence encoding this CDR3. The rearrangement uses TRBV9 and TRBJ2-5; 7 bases align to TRBD1. This CDR3 contains 14 residues. V lost 0 bases, J lost 1 base, and 0 bases stayed unmatched. Looked up from germline, CDR1 is SGDLS and CDR2 is YYNGEE. The CDR3 here is CASSVAGGQETQYF. The CDR3 DNA sequence: TGTGCCAGCAGCGTAGCAGGGGGCCAAGAGACCCAGTACTTC.

This clone has just a few counts. The chain uses TRBV10-2 and TRBJ1-4; tentative D call: TRBD1 (6 bases). CDR3 length: 14 residues. Trimming stripped 7 bases from V and 7 bases from J, with 16 bases between. The V gene's germline CDR1 is WSHSY and CDR2 SAAADI. Here the CDR3 DNA reads TGCGCCAGCACTAGCCCAGGGGAAAGTGAAAAACTGTTTTTT. This translates into CASTSPGESEKLFF.

This sequence joins TRBV7-3 and TRBJ2-2; D is perhaps TRBD1 (5 bases). The CDR3 has 15 amino acids. The ends were cut back, 5 bases at V and 1 base at J, with 11 bases in the middle. The germline CDR1 and CDR2 sequences are SGHTA and FQGTGA. CDR3 nucleotides: TGTGCCAGCAGCCAGGGTGGTTGGAACACCGGGGAGCTGTTTTTT. It encodes CASSQGGWNTGELFF.

This clone has just one count. V is TRBV30 and J is TRBJ1-2; D unresolved. This CDR3 is 10 amino acids long. Between the trimmed V and J ends, which lost 8 bases and 2 bases, there was a span of 6 bases. In germline, CDR1 is GTSNPN, CDR2 SVGIG (reference sequence). In DNA, the CDR3 is TGTGCCGGCGGAAACTATGGCTACACCTTC. Amino acids: CAGGNYGYTF.

V usage is TRBV7-2 and J usage is TRBJ2-1; 7 bases are shared with TRBD1. V lost 4 bases, J lost 4 bases, and 7 bases stayed unmatched. CDR3 size: 15 residues. In germline, CDR1 is SGHTA, CDR2 FQGNSA. The CDR3 DNA reads TGTGCCAGCAGCTCCCGGGACAGAGTTTACAATGAGCAGTTCTTC. It yields the protein CASSSRDRVYNEQFF.

The V call is TRBV5-5, the J call TRBJ2-7; possible D gene TRBD1, 6 bases. Trimming removed 0 bases at V and 2 bases at J, with 15 bases between. From germline, CDR1 is SGHKS and CDR2 YYEKEE (reference sequence). CDR3 length: 16 residues. The CDR3: CASSLEGTNPTYEQYF. CDR3 nucleotide sequence: TGTGCCAGCAGCTTGGAAGGGACAAACCCCACCTACGAGCAGTACTTC. Looking up the rest from reference TRBV5-5 and TRBJ2-7 gives the full variable domain: DAGVTQSPTHLIKTRGQQVTLRCSPISGHKSVSWYQQVLGQGPQFIFQYYEKEERGRGNFPDRFSARQFPNYSSELNVNALLLGDSALYLCASSLEGTNPTYEQYFGPGTRLTVT.

V is TRBV2 and J is TRBJ1-2; 7 bases are a match to TRBD1. CDR1 and CDR2 from the germline V gene are SNHLY and FYNNEI. The CDR3 length is 13 residues. V lost 6 bases, J lost 4 bases, and 5 bases stayed unmatched. CDR3 in amino acids: CASSPGQAYGYTF. The CDR3 nucleotides are TGTGCCAGCAGCCCCGGACAGGCCTATGGCTACACCTTC.

This clone was detected only once. This chain links TRBV5-1 with TRBJ2-2, with D possibly matching TRBD1 (5 bases). Trimming took off 5 bases at V and 2 bases at J, with 16 bases between the two ends. Germline-derived CDR1 and CDR2 are SGHRS and YFSETQ. This CDR3 is 16 amino acids long. The CDR3 sequence: CASRSAQELNTGELFF. The CDR3 DNA is TGCGCCAGCAGATCGGCACAGGAATTAAACACCGGGGAGCTGTTTTTT.

This chain links TRBV27 with TRBJ2-5; D is perhaps TRBD2 (5 bases). The CDR3 runs 16 residues. The germline V gene encodes CDR1 MNHEY and CDR2 SMNVEV (reference sequence). The V end was cut by 8 bases, the J end by 7 bases, with 26 bases between. DNA for the CDR3: TGTGCCAGCGGAACCCCTATGGACGGAGAACGGGGGACCCAGTACTTC. Translation: CASGTPMDGERGTQYF.

This chain connects TRBV4-3 to TRBJ1-6; D may be TRBD1 (5 bases). The CDR3 runs to 17 residues. Germline assignment: CDR1 LGHNA and CDR2 YSLEER. Trimming took off 1 base at V and 6 bases at J, with 16 bases between the two ends. The CDR3 nucleotides are TGCGCCAGCAGCCAAGTCGTAGGGGTAGGGTTTAATTCACCCCTCCACTTT. This codes for CASSQVVGVGFNSPLHF.

Comments on this clone: One junction end disagrees with the germline gene, perhaps due to a read error. The gene calls are TRBV7-7 and TRBJ2-7, with 9 positions matching TRBD1. Germline CDR1 SSHAT, CDR2 FNYEAQ (reference sequence). The CDR3 sequence is 13 residues long. CDR3 loop: CASSATGGGEQYF. CDR3 nucleotides: TGTGCTAGCAGCGCCACAGGGGGCGGCGAGCAGTACTTC.

V gene TRBV7-9 combines with J gene TRBJ1-5; a possible D gene is TRBD1 (5 bases). The CDR3 contains 17 residues. Trimming shortened V by 1 base and J by 1 base, and 14 bases separated the two germline ends. CDR1 and CDR2 (germline): SEHNR, FQNEAQ (reference sequence). CDR3 in DNA: TGTGCCAGCAGCTTAGGGGGGGGAAGGCAGAGCAATCAGCCCCAGCATTTT. Translation: CASSLGGGRQSNQPQHF.

This clone was seen a single time. This rearrangement joins TRBV30 to TRBJ1-1; D is unresolved. V was shortened by 0 bases and J by 1 base, with 15 bases between the two germline ends. This CDR3 has 16 amino acids. Germline assignment: CDR1 GTSNPN and CDR2 SVGIG (reference sequence). CDR3 sequence reads: CAWSVPGRVGNTEAFF. The DNA of the CDR3 is TGTGCCTGGAGTGTACCCGGGAGGGTAGGGAACACTGAAGCTTTCTTT.